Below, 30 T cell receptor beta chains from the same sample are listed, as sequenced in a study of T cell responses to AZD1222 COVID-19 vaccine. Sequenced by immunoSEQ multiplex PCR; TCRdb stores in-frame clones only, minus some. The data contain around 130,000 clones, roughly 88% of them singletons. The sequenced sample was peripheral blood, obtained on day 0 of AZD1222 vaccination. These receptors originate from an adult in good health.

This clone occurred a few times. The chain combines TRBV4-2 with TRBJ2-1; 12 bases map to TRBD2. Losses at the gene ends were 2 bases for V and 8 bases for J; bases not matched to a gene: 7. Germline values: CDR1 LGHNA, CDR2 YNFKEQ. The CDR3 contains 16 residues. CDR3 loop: CASSQSLAGGTDEQFF. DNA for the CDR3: TGTGCCAGCAGCCAATCGCTAGCGGGAGGGACCGATGAGCAGTTCTTC.

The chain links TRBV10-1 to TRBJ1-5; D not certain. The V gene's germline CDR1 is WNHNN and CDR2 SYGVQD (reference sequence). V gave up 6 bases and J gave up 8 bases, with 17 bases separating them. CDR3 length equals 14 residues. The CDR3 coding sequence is TGCGCCAGCAGAGTAGACGGAGGCCTTGAGCCCCAGCATTTT. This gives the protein CASRVDGGLEPQHF.

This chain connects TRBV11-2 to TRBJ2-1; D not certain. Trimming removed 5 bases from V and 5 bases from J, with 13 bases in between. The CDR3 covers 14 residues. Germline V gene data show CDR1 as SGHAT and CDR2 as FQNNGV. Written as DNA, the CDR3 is TGTGCCAGCAGCCCCTCCGTAACTGACAATGAGCAGTTCTTC. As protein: CASSPSVTDNEQFF.

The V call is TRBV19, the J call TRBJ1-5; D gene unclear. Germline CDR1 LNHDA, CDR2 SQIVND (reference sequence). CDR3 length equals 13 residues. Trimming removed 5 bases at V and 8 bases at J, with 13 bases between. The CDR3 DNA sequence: TGTGCCAGTAGTCTTGGGCCGGAGGAGCCCCAGCATTTT. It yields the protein CASSLGPEEPQHF. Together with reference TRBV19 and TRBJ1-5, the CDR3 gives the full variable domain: DGGITQSPKYLFRKEGQNVTLSCEQNLNHDAMYWYRQDPGQGLRLIYYSQIVNDFQKGDIAEGYSVSREKKESFPLTVTSAQKNPTAFYLCASSLGPEEPQHFGDGTRLSIL.

The CDR3 DNA follows: TGTGCCTGGATTCTATCCGGGACAGGGGCGCTCACTAACACTGAAGCTTTCTTT. Translating gives CAWILSGTGALTNTEAFF. The gene calls are TRBV30 and TRBJ1-1; 10 nucleotides line up with TRBD1. CDR3 size: 18 residues. The trim removed 4 bases at V and 2 bases at J, leaving 16 bases unmatched. Germline values: CDR1 GTSNPN, CDR2 SVGIG (reference sequence).

DNA of the CDR3: TGTGCCAGCAGTCCGAGGACAGCGGAAGGCTACACCTTC. Translated: CASSPRTAEGYTF. The chain combines TRBV12-3 or TRBV12-4 with TRBJ1-2, with D possibly TRBD1 on 6 matching bases. This CDR3 spans 13 amino acids. V dropped 5 bases and J dropped 8 bases, with 15 bases sitting between them.

The CDR3 nucleotides read TGTGCCAGCAGCTCCGCCATGGACAGGAATGCTAACTATGGCTACACCTTC. This translates into CASSSAMDRNANYGYTF. The chain joins TRBV5-4 to TRBJ1-2; 7 bases match TRBD1. Germline trimming cut 3 bases from V and 0 bases from J; bases unmatched to any gene: 11. The CDR3 loop spans 17 amino acids. CDR1 is SGHNT, CDR2 YYREEE, per germline (reference sequence).

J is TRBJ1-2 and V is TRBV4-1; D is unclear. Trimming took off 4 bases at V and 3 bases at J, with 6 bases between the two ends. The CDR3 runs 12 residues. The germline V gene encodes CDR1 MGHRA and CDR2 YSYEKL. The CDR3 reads CASSPGDYGYTF. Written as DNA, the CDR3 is TGCGCCAGCAGCCCCGGGGACTATGGCTACACCTTC.

The CDR3 sequence is CASSLHRGDRGGGNTIYF. The CDR3 nucleotides read TGTGCCAGCAGCCTACACCGAGGGGACAGGGGGGGTGGAAACACCATATATTTT. This chain uses TRBV7-2 with TRBJ1-3, with TRBD1 matching over 11 bases. V lost 5 bases, J lost 3 bases, and 12 bases stayed unmatched. Germline-derived CDR1 and CDR2 are SGHTA and FQGNSA. The CDR3 spans 18 residues.

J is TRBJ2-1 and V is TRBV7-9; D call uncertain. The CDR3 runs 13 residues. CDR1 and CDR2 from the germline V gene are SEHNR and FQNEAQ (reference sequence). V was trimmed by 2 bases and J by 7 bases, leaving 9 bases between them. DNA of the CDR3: TGTGCCAGCAGCTTATCCCGTGGGAATGAGCAGTTCTTC. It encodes CASSLSRGNEQFF.

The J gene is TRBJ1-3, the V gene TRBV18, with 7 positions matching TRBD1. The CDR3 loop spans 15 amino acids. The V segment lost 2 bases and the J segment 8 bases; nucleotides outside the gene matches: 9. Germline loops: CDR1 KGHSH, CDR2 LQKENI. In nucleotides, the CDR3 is TGTGCCAGCTCACCAAAGGGACAGAGTTCAGACACCATATATTTT. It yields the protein CASSPKGQSSDTIYF.

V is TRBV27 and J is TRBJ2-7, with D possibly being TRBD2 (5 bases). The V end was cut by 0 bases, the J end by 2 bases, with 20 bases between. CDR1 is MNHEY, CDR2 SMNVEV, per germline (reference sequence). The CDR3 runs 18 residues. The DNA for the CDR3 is TGTGCCAGCAGTTTATCTCCTCAGTCGGGAATCAAACCCTACGAGCAGTACTTC. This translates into CASSLSPQSGIKPYEQYF.

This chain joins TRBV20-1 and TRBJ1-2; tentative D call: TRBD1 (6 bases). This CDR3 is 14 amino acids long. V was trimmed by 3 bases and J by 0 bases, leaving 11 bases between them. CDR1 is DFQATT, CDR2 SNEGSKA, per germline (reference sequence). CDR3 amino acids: CSASRDTANYGYTF. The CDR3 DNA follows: TGCAGTGCTAGTAGGGACACTGCTAACTATGGCTACACCTTC.

The CDR3 bases are TGTGCCATCAGTGTTAGGGGAGACTATGGCTACACCTTC. Amino acids: CAISVRGDYGYTF. This chain uses TRBV10-3 with TRBJ1-2; the D gene is possibly TRBD1 (5 bases). Trimming pared 4 bases from V and 3 bases from J, leaving 9 bases between. CDR1 is ENHRY and CDR2 is SYGVKD in the germline V gene. This CDR3 has 13 amino acids.

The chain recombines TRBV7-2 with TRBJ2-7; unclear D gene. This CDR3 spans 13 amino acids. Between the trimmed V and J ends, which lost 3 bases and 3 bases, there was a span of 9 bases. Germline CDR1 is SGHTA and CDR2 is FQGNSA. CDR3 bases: TGTGCCAGCAGCTTGGATCATAACTACGAGCAGTACTTC. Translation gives CASSLDHNYEQYF.

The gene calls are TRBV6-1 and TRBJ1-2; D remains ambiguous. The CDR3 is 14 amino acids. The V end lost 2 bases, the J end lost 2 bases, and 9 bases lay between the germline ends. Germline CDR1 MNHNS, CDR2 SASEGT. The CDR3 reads CASSEITENYGYTF. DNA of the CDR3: TGTGCCAGCAGTGAAATCACCGAAAACTATGGCTACACCTTC.

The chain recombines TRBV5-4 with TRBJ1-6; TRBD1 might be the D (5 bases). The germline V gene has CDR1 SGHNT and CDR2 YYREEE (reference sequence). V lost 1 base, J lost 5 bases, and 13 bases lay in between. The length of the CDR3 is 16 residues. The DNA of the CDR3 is TGTGCCAGCAGCTTGAGGGCAGCGGGGGATAATTCACCCCTCCACTTT. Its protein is CASSLRAAGDNSPLHF. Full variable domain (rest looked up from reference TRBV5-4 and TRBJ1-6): ETGVTQSPTHLIKTRGQQVTLRCSSQSGHNTVSWYQQALGQGPQFIFQYYREEENGRGNFPPRFSGLQFPNYSSELNVNALELDDSALYLCASSLRAAGDNSPLHFGNGTRLTVT.

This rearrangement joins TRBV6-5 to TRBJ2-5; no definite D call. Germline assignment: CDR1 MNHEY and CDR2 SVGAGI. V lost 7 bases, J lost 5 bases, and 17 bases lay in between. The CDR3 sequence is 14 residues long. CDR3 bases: TGTGCCAGCACCCCCGTGAGATCCCAGGAGACCCAGTACTTC. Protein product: CASTPVRSQETQYF.

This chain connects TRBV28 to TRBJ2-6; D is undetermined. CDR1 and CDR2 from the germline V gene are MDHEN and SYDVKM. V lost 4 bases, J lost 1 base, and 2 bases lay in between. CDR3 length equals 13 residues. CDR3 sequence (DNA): TGTGCCAGCAGTTCTTCTGGGGCCAACGTCCTGACTTTC. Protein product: CASSSSGANVLTF.

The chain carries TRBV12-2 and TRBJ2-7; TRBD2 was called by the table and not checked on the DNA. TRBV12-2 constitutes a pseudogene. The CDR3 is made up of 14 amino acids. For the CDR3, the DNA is TGTGCAAGTCGCTTTACTGGGGAGAACTACGAGCAGTACTTC. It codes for CASRFTGENYEQYF.

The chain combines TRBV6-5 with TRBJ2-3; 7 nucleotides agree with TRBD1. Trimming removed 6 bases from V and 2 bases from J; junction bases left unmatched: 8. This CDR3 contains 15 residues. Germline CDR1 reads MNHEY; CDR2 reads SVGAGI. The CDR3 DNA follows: TGTGCCAGCAGACTAAAAGGGGGCCACACAGATACGCAGTATTTT. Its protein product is CASRLKGGHTDTQYF.

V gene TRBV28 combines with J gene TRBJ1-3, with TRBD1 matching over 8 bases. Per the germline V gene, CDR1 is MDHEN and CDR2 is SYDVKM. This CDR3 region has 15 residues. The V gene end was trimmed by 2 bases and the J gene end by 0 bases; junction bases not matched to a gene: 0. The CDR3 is CASSLGQGSGNTIYF. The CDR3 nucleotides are TGTGCCAGCAGTTTAGGACAGGGCTCTGGAAACACCATATATTTT.

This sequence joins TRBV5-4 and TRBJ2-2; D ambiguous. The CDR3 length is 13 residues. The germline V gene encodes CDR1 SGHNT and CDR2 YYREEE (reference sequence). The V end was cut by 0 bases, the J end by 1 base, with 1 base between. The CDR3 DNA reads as TGTGCCAGCAGCTTGGGGAACACCGGGGAGCTGTTTTTT. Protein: CASSLGNTGELFF.

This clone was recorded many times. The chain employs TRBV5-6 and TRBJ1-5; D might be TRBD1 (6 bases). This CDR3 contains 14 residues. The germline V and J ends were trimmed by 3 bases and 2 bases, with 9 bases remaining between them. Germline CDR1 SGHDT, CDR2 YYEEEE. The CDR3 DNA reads TGTGCCAGCAGCTACTCAGGGGGCAATCAGCCCCAGCATTTT. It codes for CASSYSGGNQPQHF. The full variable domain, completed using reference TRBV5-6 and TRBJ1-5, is DAGVTQSPTHLIKTRGQQVTLRCSPKSGHDTVSWYQQALGQGPQFIFQYYEEEERQRGNFPDRFSGHQFPNYSSELNVNALLLGDSALYLCASSYSGGNQPQHFGDGTRLSIL.

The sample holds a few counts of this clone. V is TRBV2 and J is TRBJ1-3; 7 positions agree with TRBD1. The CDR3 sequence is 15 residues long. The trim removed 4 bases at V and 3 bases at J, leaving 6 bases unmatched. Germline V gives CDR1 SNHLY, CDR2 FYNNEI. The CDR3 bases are TGTGCCAGCAGTGTGGAGACAGGGCGTGGAAACACCATATATTTT. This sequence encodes CASSVETGRGNTIYF.

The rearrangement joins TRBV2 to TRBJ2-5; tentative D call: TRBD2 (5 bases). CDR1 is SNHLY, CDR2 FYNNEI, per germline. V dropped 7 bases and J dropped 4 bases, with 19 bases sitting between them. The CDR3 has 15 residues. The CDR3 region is CASTISGSVGETQYF. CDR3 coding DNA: TGTGCCAGCACTATTTCGGGGAGTGTAGGAGAGACCCAGTACTTC.

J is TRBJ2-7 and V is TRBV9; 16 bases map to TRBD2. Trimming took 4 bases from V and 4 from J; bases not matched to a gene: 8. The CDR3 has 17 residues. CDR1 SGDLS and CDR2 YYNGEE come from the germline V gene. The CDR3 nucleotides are TGTGCCAGCAGCCAGGGACTAGCGGGAGGGCCTGGGTACGAGCAGTACTTC. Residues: CASSQGLAGGPGYEQYF.

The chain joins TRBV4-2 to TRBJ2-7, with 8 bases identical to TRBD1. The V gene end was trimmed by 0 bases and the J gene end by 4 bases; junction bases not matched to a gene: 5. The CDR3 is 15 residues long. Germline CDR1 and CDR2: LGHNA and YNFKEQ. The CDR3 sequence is CASSQEGQGPYEQYF. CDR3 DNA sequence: TGTGCCAGCAGCCAAGAAGGACAGGGTCCTTACGAGCAGTACTTC.

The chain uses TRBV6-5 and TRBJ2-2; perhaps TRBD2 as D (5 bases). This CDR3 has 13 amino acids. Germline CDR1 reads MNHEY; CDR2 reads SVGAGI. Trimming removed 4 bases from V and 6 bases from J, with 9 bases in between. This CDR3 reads CASSLLVPGELFF. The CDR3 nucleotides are TGTGCCAGCAGTTTACTAGTTCCCGGGGAGCTGTTTTTT.

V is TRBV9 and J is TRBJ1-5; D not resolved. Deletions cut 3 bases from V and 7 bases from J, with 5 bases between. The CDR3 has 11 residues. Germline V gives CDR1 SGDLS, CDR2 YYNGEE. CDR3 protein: CASSGRQPQHF. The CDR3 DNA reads TGTGCCAGCAGCGGTAGGCAGCCCCAGCATTTT.